These 17 T cell receptor beta chains share one sample of origin, sequenced in a study of T cells in Graves' hyperthyroidism and ophthalmopathy. It was RNA transcripts that yielded the amplified TCR beta CDR3 regions. Initially, a first-round RT-PCR of the TCR CDR3 employed the HTBI primer set. MiXCR, run by TCRdb on the multiplex PCR reads, gives a single entry per CDR3 protein. Of 500,000 to 550,000 distinct CDR3 sequences listed, less than 25% are singletons. What was sequenced was blood. These receptors were collected from a man aged 18 to 30 with Graves' hyperthyroidism.

This clonotype came up many times. The J gene is TRBJ1-2, the V gene TRBV12-3 or TRBV12-4; D gene uncertain. Between the trimmed V and J ends, which lost 6 bases and 8 bases, there was a span of 16 bases. The CDR3 is 13 residues long. CDR3 bases: TGTGCCAGCAGCCCCGAGTTCGGCCCCGGCTACACCTTC. Its translation: CASSPEFGPGYTF.

A few counts support this clonotype. The gene calls are TRBV12-3 or TRBV12-4 and TRBJ2-2; a weak D match, TRBD1 (6 bases). The CDR3 extends over 13 amino acids. V was shortened by 6 bases and J by 5 bases, with 10 bases between the two germline ends. In DNA form, the CDR3 reads TGTGCCAGCAGAGTCCAGGGGACCGGGGAGCTGTTTTTT. The encoded protein is CASRVQGTGELFF.

This clonotype was recorded many times. The gene calls are TRBV20-1 and TRBJ2-7; a weak D match, TRBD1 (6 bases). The CDR3 contains 13 residues. Germline V CDR1 and CDR2: DFQATT, SNEGSKA (reference sequence). Trimming pared 5 bases from V and 3 bases from J, leaving 14 bases between. CDR3 nucleotides: TGCAGTGCTGAAAGACAGGACGGCTACGAGCAGTACTTC. It specifies CSAERQDGYEQYF.

The CDR3 DNA follows: TGCGCCAGCAGCCAAAATCCAGGCGCCTGGTACGAGCAGTACTTC. Amino acid sequence: CASSQNPGAWYEQYF. V and J are TRBV4-1 and TRBJ2-7, with no clear D. In germline, CDR1 is MGHRA, CDR2 YSYEKL. The CDR3 has 15 amino acids. V shed 2 bases and J shed 4 bases, with 15 bases lying between them.

The table lists this clonotype with many counts. This chain connects TRBV19 to TRBJ2-7; D is perhaps TRBD1 or TRBD2 (5 bases each). The V and J ends lost 4 bases and 3 bases respectively, with 16 bases between them. Germline V gene sequence: CDR1 LNHDA, CDR2 SQIVND (reference sequence). The length of the CDR3 is 15 residues. DNA for the CDR3: TGTGCCAGTAGTACGCCCCGGGACGCTTTCTACGAGCAGTACTTC. It encodes CASSTPRDAFYEQYF.

This clonotype showed up many times. The junction differs from germline at one of its ends, possibly a read error. The chain combines TRBV30 with TRBJ2-7, with 7 bases matching TRBD2. Germline CDR1 reads GTSNPN; CDR2 reads SVGIG (reference sequence). The CDR3 totals 13 residues. Written as DNA, the CDR3 is TGTGCCTGGAGGAGGACTAGGTCCTCCGAGCAGTACTTC. Its translation: CAWRRTRSSEQYF.

This chain connects TRBV11-2 to TRBJ2-5; unclear D gene. Germline V lookup: CDR1 SGHAT, CDR2 FQNNGV. CDR3 length: 14 amino acids. The V and J ends lost 0 bases and 7 bases respectively, with 12 bases between them. The CDR3 sequence: CASSLEPAWGTQYF. The CDR3 DNA is TGTGCCAGCAGCTTAGAGCCGGCGTGGGGGACCCAGTACTTC.

The sample holds many counts of this clonotype. J is TRBJ1-2 and V is TRBV6-5; D possibly corresponds to TRBD1 (6 bases). Germline V gene lookup returns CDR1 MNHEY and CDR2 SVGAGI. V gave up 0 bases and J gave up 4 bases, with 12 bases separating them. The CDR3 covers 15 residues. CDR3 in DNA: TGTGCCAGCAGTTACTCGAGGACAGATTCCTATGGCTACACCTTC. It is translated as CASSYSRTDSYGYTF.

This clonotype was recorded a few times. The chain joins TRBV19 to TRBJ1-5, with a possible D match to TRBD1 (5 bases). Germline CDR1 LNHDA, CDR2 SQIVND (reference sequence). This CDR3 region has 15 residues. Trimming left V 3 bases short and J 2 bases short, with 11 bases between. CDR3 sequence: CASSIREAGNQPQHF. CDR3 coding DNA: TGTGCCAGTAGTATCAGGGAGGCAGGCAATCAGCCCCAGCATTTT.

The chain has TRBV13 and TRBJ1-3; D not resolved. Trimming took 3 bases from V and 2 from J, leaving 11 bases between them. The CDR3 contains 15 residues. CDR1 PRHDT and CDR2 FYEKMQ come from the germline V gene (reference sequence). The CDR3: CASSLSVVAGNTIYF. CDR3 coding DNA: TGTGCCAGCAGCTTGTCAGTTGTGGCTGGAAACACCATATATTTT.

The V and J genes are TRBV4-3 and TRBJ1-2, with no clear D. Germline lookup yields CDR1 LGHNA and CDR2 YSLEER. The CDR3 totals 15 residues. V lost 2 bases, J lost 6 bases, and 16 bases lay in between. CDR3 region: CASSQKTTRFHGYTF. The CDR3 DNA sequence: TGCGCCAGCAGCCAAAAAACTACTAGGTTTCATGGCTACACCTTC.

This clonotype has a count of ten or more. The rearrangement uses TRBV20-1 and TRBJ1-2; D unclear. Germline CDR1 reads DFQATT; CDR2 reads SNEGSKA (reference sequence). V lost 7 bases, J lost 4 bases, and 10 bases lay in between. The CDR3 covers 11 residues. This CDR3 is CSGPSVYGYTF. The CDR3 nucleotides read TGCAGTGGCCCGAGCGTCTATGGCTACACCTTC.

The CDR3 DNA sequence: TGCGCCAGCAGCCAAATCAAGGGGAAGGGGAATGAAGCTTTCTTT. Translation: CASSQIKGKGNEAFF. This rearrangement joins TRBV4-1 to TRBJ1-1, with D maybe TRBD1 (5 bases). The CDR3 has 15 amino acids. V lost 2 bases and J lost 7, with 17 bases in between. Per germline, CDR1 MGHRA and CDR2 YSYEKL.

This clonotype was seen ten or more times. The chain couples TRBV6-2 or TRBV6-3 to TRBJ2-7; 7 nucleotides align to TRBD1. Germline-derived CDR1 and CDR2 are MNHEY and SVGEGT. Unmatched junction bases numbered 17, after V lost 6 bases and J lost 6 bases. This CDR3 has 16 residues. The CDR3 reads CASSYNRGGTALEQYF. In DNA, the CDR3 is TGTGCCAGCAGCTATAATCGGGGTGGGACAGCCCTCGAGCAGTACTTC.

This clonotype was found many times. The chain couples TRBV2 to TRBJ1-1, with no clear D. Trimming left V 6 bases short and J 1 base short, with 6 bases between. There are 12 residues in the CDR3. Germline-derived CDR1 and CDR2 are SNHLY and FYNNEI. CDR3 coding DNA: TGTGCCAGCAGGGCGGAGAACACTGAAGCTTTCTTT. Its translation: CASRAENTEAFF.

At least ten counts were recorded for this clonotype. CDR3 DNA: TGTGCCAGCAGCTTAGCGGGGGGTATCCTGCAGTACTTC. It is translated as CASSLAGGILQYF. This chain joins TRBV7-2 and TRBJ2-7; maybe TRBD2 (6 bases). V was cut by 0 bases and J by 9 bases, with 12 bases left in between. Germline V lookup: CDR1 SGHTA, CDR2 FQGNSA. This CDR3 contains 13 residues. The complete variable domain, with remaining parts taken from reference TRBV7-2 and TRBJ2-7, reads GAGVSQSPSNKVTEKGKDVELRCDPISGHTALYWYRQSLGQGLEFLIYFQGNSAPDKSGLPSDRFSAERTGGSVSTLTIQRTQQEDSAVYLCASSLAGGILQYFGPGTRLTVT.

The sample holds many counts of this clonotype. This sequence joins TRBV29-1 and TRBJ1-2; perhaps TRBD1 as D (5 bases). Per germline, CDR1 SQVTM and CDR2 ANQGSEA. CDR3 size: 12 residues. V shed 2 bases and J shed 3 bases, with 7 bases lying between them. Here the CDR3 reads CSVESRDYGYTF. The DNA for the CDR3 is TGCAGCGTTGAATCCAGGGACTATGGCTACACCTTC.